These T cell receptor beta chains were read from a single sample in a study of control samples from healthy donors and cancer patients. Sequencing used immunoSEQ multiplex PCR; TCRdb keeps in-frame clones, though not all of them. The sample holds under 65,000 clones, roughly 85% seen once. Material for sequencing was PBMCs. The receptors shown here come from a woman aged 50 to 65 with lung cancer. The CDR3 runs from the conserved cysteine through the conserved F or W. The D gene is left open where the match is weak. Some rows have no size entry. The others give once, few or many, or a class for an expanded clone.

TRBV2,TRBJ1-6,TRBD1,few,TGTGCCGCTACAGGACAGGCAGTAATAAATTCACCCCTCCACTTT,CAATGQAVINSPLHF
TRBV11-2,TRBJ1-2,NA,NA,TGTGCCAGCAGCTTAGAAAATAGGGCTAACTATGGCTACACCTTC,CASSLENRANYGYTF
TRBV10-3,TRBJ1-6,NA,NA,TGTGCCATCAGCGGAACGATTGGAGGGGCCTGGGGTTCAAGCTCCTATAATTCACCCCTCCACTTT,CAISGTIGGAWGSSSYNSPLHF
TRBV10-3,TRBJ2-7,NA,NA,TGTGCCATCAGTGAGTCGGCAGGTTCCTACGAGCAGTACTTC,CAISESAGSYEQYF
TRBV3-1/TRBV3-2,TRBJ2-7,TRBD1,once,TGTGCCAGCAGCCGTGCCAGGACAGGGGATTACGAGCAGTACTTC,CASSRARTGDYEQYF
TRBV7-2,TRBJ2-3,TRBD2,NA,TGTGCCAGCAGCCCACTCGGGACTACTAGCACAGATACGCAGTATTTT,CASSPLGTTSTDTQYF
TRBV15,TRBJ1-2,TRBD1,once,TGTGCCACCAGCAGAGATCAGGGGGCTGGTACCTTC,CATSRDQGAGTF
TRBV7-2,TRBJ1-1,NA,NA,TGTGCCAGCAGCTCTGTTGGGAAGGCCTCTTTGGCGGCTTTCTTT,CASSSVGKASLAAFF
TRBV6-6,TRBJ1-3,NA,NA,TGTGCCAGCAGTCGACAGGCAACATCCTCTGGAAACACCATATATTTT,CASSRQATSSGNTIYF
TRBV5-4,TRBJ1-1,TRBD1,NA,TGTGCCAGCAGCTTGAGGGGGCCAATGAACACTGAAGCTTTCTTT,CASSLRGPMNTEAFF
TRBV11-3,TRBJ2-1,NA,NA,TGTGCCAGCAGCCCATCGTTCGGGTCGGCCTCAATCTCCTACAATGAGCAGTTCTTC,CASSPSFGSASISYNEQFF
TRBV29-1,TRBJ1-1,NA,NA,TGCAGCGTCCTACCAGGGAACACTGAAGCTTTCTTT,CSVLPGNTEAFF
TRBV6-2/TRBV6-3,TRBJ1-1,TRBD1,NA,TGTGCCAGCAGTGGGCGGACAGGGGCGGGCACTGAAGCTTTCTTT,CASSGRTGAGTEAFF